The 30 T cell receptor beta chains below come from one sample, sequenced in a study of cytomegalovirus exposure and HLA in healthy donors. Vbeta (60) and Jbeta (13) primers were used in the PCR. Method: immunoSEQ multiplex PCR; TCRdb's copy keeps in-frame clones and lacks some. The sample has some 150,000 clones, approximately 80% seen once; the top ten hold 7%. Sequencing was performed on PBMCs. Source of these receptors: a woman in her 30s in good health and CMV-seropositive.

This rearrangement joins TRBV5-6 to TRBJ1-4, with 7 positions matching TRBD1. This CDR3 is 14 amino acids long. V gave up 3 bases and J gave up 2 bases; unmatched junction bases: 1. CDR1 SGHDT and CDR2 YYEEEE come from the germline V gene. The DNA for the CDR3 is TGTGCCAGCAGCTCGACAGGGACTAATGAAAAACTGTTTTTT. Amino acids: CASSSTGTNEKLFF.

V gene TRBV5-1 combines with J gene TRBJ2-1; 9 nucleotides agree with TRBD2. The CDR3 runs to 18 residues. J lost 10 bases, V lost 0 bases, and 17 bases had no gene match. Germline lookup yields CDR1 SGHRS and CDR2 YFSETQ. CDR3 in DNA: TGCGCCAGCAGCTTGGAGCCGCTGACTAGCGGACTAAATGAGGAGCAGTTCTTC. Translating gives CASSLEPLTSGLNEEQFF.

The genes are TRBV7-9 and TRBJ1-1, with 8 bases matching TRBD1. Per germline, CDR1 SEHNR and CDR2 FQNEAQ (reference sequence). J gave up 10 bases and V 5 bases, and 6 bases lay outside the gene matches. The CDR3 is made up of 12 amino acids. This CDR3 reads CASSRDGTGAFF. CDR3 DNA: TGTGCCAGCAGCCGAGACGGGACAGGAGCTTTCTTT.

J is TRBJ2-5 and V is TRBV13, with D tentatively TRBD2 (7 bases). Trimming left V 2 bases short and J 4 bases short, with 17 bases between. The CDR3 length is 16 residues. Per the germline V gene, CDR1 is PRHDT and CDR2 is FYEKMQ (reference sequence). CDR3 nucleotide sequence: TGTGCCAGCAGCTTATCGGGGCGGGGAGGGGGAGAGACCCAGTACTTC. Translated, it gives CASSLSGRGGGETQYF. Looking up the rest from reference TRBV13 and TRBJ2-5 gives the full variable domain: AAGVIQSPRHLIKEKRETATLKCYPIPRHDTVYWYQQGPGQDPQFLISFYEKMQSDKGSIPDRFSAQQFSDYHSELNMSSLELGDSALYFCASSLSGRGGGETQYFGPGTRLLVL.

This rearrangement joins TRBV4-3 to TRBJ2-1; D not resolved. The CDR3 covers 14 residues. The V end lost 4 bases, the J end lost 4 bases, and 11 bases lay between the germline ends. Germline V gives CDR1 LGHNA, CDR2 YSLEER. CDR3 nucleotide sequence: TGCGCCAGCAGCCCCCGGGTAGCTTACAATGAGCAGTTCTTC. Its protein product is CASSPRVAYNEQFF.

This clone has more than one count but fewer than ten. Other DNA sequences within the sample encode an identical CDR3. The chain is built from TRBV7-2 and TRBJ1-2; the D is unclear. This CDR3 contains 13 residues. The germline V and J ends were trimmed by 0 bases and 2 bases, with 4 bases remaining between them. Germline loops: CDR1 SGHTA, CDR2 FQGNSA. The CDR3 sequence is CASSLAENYGYTF. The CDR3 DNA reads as TGTGCCAGCAGCTTAGCGGAGAACTATGGCTACACCTTC.

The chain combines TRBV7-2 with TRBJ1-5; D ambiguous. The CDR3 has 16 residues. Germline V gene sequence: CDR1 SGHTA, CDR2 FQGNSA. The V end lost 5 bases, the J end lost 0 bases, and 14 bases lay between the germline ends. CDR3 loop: CASSLVGGSSNQPQHF. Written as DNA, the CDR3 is TGTGCCAGCAGCCTTGTGGGAGGCTCTAGCAATCAGCCCCAGCATTTT.

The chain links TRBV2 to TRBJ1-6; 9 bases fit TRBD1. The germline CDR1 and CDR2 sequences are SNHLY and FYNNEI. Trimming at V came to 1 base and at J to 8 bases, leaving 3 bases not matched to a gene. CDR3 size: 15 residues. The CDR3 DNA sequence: TGTGCCAGCAGTGAAGTCGGACAGGGGCATTCACCCCTCCACTTT. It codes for CASSEVGQGHSPLHF.

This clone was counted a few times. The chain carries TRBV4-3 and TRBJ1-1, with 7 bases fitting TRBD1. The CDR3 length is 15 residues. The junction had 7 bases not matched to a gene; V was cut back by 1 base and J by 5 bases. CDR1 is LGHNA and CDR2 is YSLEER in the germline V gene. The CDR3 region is CASSQGPQGGTEAFF. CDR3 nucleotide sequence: TGCGCCAGCAGCCAAGGCCCGCAGGGGGGAACTGAAGCTTTCTTT.

In DNA form, the CDR3 reads TGTGCCAGCAGTTTAAATCCTTACACTTACAGCGGGACACCCAAGGGAAGCTCCTACGAGCAGTACTTC. This translates into CASSLNPYTYSGTPKGSSYEQYF. The chain carries TRBV27 and TRBJ2-5; D perhaps matches TRBD2 (7 bases). The better agreement between TRBJ2-7 and the DNA end casts doubt on the J call. This CDR3 has 23 residues. CDR1 and CDR2 (germline): MNHEY, SMNVEV (reference sequence).

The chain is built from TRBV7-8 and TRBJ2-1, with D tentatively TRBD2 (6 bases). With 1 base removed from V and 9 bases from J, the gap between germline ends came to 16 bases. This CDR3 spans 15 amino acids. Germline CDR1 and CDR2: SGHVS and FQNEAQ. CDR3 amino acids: CASSLVLGGDGEQFF. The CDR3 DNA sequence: TGTGCCAGCAGCTTAGTTTTAGGAGGGGACGGTGAGCAGTTCTTC.

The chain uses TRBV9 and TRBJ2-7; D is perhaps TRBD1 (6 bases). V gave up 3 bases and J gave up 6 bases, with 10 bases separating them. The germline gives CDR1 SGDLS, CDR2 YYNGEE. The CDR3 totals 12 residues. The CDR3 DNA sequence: TGTGCCAGCAGCGCCACAGGGTCCGAGCAGTACTTC. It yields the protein CASSATGSEQYF. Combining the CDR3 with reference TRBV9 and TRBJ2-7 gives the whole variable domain DSGVTQTPKHLITATGQRVTLRCSPRSGDLSVYWYQQSLDQGLQFLIQYYNGEERAKGNILERFSAQQFPDLHSELNLSSLELGDSALYFCASSATGSEQYFGPGTRLTVT.

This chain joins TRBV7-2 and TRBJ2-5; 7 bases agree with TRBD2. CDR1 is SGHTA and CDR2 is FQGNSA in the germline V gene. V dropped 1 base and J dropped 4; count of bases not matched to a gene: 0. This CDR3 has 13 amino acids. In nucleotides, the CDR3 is TGTGCCAGCAGCTTAGGGGGGGGAGAGACCCAGTACTTC. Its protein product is CASSLGGGETQYF.

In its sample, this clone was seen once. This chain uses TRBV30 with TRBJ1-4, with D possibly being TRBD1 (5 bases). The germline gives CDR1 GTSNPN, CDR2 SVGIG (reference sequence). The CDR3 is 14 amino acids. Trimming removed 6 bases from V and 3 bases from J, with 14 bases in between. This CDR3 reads CACPTASANEKLFF. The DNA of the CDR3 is TGTGCCTGTCCGACAGCATCAGCTAATGAAAAACTGTTTTTT.

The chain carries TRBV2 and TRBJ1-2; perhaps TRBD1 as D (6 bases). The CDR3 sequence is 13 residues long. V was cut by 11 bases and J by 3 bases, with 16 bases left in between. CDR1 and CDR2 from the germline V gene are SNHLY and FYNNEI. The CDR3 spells CAGRDKPDYGYTF. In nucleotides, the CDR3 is TGTGCCGGTCGGGACAAGCCGGACTATGGCTACACCTTC.

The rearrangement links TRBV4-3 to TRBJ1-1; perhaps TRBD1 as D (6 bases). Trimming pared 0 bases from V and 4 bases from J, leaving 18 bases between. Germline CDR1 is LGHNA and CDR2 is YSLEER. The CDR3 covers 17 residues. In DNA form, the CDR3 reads TGCGCCAGCAGCCAAGAGGGGTGGTCAGGGGTGACCACTGAAGCTTTCTTT. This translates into CASSQEGWSGVTTEAFF.

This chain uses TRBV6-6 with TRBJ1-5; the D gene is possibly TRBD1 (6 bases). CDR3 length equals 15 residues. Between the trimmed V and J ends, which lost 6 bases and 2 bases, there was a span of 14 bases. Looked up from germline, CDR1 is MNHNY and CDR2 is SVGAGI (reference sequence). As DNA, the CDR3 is TGTGCCAGCAGCCGATACAGGGAAGGCAATCAGCCCCAGCATTTT. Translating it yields CASSRYREGNQPQHF.

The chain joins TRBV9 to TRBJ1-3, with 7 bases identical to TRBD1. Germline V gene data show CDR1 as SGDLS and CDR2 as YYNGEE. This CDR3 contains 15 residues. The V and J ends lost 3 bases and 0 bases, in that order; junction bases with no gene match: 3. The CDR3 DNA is TGTGCCAGCAGCGGACAGGGTAACTCTGGAAACACCATATATTTT. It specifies CASSGQGNSGNTIYF.

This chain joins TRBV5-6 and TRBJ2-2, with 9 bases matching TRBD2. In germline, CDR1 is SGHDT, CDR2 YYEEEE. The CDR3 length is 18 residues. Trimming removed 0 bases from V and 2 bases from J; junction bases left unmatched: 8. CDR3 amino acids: CASSLVFGSGGNTGELFF. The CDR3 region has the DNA TGTGCCAGCAGCTTGGTGTTCGGTAGCGGGGGAAACACCGGGGAGCTGTTTTTT.

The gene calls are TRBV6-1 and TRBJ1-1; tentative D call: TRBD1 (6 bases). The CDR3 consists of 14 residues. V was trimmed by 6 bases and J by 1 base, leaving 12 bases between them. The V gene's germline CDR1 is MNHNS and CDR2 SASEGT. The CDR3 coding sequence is TGTGCCAGCAGCCCGACAGGTCGGAACACTGAAGCTTTCTTT. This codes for CASSPTGRNTEAFF.

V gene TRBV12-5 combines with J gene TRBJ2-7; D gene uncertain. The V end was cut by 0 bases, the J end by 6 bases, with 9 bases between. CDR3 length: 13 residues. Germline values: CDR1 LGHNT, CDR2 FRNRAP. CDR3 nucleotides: TGTGCTAGTGGTTTGGTACCGGAGCGCGAGCAGTACTTC. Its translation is CASGLVPEREQYF.

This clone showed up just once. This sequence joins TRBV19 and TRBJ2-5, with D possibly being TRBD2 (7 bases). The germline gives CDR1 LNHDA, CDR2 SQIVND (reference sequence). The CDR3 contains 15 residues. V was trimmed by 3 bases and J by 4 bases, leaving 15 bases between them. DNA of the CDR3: TGTGCCAGTAGTATGTACCCCGGGGGGCGAGAGACCCAGTACTTC. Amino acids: CASSMYPGGRETQYF.

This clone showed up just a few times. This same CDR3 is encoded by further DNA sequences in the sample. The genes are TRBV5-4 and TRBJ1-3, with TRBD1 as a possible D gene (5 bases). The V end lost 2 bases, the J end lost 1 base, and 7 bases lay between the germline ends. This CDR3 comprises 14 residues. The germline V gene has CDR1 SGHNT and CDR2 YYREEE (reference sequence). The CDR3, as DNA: TGTGCCAGCAGCTTAGGGGTATCTGGAAACACCATATATTTT. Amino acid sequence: CASSLGVSGNTIYF.

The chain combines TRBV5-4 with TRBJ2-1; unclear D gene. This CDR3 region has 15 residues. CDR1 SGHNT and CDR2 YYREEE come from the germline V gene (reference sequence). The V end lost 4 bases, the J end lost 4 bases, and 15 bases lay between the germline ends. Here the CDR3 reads CASSSPDTRYNEQFF. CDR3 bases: TGTGCCAGCAGCAGCCCAGACACCAGATACAATGAGCAGTTCTTC.

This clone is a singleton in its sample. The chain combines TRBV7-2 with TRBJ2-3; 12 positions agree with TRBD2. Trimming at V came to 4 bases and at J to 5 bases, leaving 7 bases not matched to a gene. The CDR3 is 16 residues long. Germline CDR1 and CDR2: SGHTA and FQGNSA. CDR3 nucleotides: TGTGCCAGCAGCTCTCTAGCGGGGGGGTACTTAGATACGCAGTATTTT. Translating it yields CASSSLAGGYLDTQYF.

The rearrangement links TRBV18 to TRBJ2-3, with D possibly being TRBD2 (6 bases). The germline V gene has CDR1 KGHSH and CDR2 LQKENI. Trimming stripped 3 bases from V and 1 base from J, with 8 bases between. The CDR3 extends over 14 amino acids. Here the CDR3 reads CASSPGGGTDTQYF. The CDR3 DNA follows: TGTGCCAGCTCACCCGGCGGGGGCACAGATACGCAGTATTTT.

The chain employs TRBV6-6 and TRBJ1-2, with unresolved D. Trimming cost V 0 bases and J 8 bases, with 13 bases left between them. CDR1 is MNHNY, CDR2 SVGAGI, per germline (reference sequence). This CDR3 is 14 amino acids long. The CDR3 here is CASSYSGGGLGYTF. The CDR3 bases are TGTGCCAGCAGTTACTCTGGTGGAGGGCTCGGCTACACCTTC.

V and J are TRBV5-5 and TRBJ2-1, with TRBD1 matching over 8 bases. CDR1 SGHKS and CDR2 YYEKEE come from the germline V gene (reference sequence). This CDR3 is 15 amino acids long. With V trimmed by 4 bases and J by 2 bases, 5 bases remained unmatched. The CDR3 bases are TGTGCCAGCAGCCCGGGACAGGTCCCCTACAATGAGCAGTTCTTC. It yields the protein CASSPGQVPYNEQFF. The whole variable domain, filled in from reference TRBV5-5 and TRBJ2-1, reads DAGVTQSPTHLIKTRGQQVTLRCSPISGHKSVSWYQQVLGQGPQFIFQYYEKEERGRGNFPDRFSARQFPNYSSELNVNALLLGDSALYLCASSPGQVPYNEQFFGPGTRLTVL.

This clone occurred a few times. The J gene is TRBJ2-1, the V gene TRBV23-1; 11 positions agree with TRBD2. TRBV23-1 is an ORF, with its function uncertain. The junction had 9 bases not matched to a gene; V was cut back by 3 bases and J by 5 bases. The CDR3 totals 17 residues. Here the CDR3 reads CASSHIAGGLTHNEQFF. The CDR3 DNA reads TGCGCCAGCAGTCATATAGCGGGGGGGCTAACACACAATGAGCAGTTCTTC.

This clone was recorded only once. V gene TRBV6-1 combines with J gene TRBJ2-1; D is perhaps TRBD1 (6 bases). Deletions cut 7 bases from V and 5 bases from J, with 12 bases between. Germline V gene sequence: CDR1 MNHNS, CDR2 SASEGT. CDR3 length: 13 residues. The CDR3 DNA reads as TGTGCCAGCACCCTTACAGGGAACAATGAGCAGTTCTTC. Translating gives CASTLTGNNEQFF.